A selection of T cell receptor beta chains follows, all from one sample in a study of blood T cell repertoires in COVID-19. Assay: immunoSEQ multiplex PCR; the TCRdb copy retains only in-frame clones and omits some. Among some 340,000 clones, 80% to 90% were seen once, and the ten largest hold roughly 5%. The sequencing input was PBMCs or T cells enriched from blood (not recorded which). The origin of the receptors is a woman in her 30s who had recovered from COVID-19. CDR3s include the opening cysteine and the closing phenylalanine or tryptophan. The D gene is left open where the match is weak. Not all rows give a size; the values are once, few, many and, for expanded clones, a class.

v_gene	abundance	j_gene	d_gene	CDR3aa	CDR3nt
TRBV13	NA	TRBJ1-1	TRBD1	CASSPRDRGGEAFF	TGTGCCAGCAGCCCCCGGGACAGGGGGGGCGAAGCTTTCTTT
TRBV5-6	NA	TRBJ1-1	NA	CASSLERLSTEAFF	TGTGCCAGCAGCTTGGAGAGACTCAGCACTGAAGCTTTCTTT
TRBV30	once	TRBJ1-2	NA	CAWTQGGYRNGYTF	TGTGCCTGGACCCAAGGAGGGTACCGGAATGGCTACACCTTC
TRBV7-8	NA	TRBJ2-3	TRBD2	CASSYSWTSGFNTDTQYF	TGTGCCAGCAGCTACTCCTGGACTAGCGGGTTTAACACAGATACGCAGTATTTT
TRBV27	NA	TRBJ2-3	TRBD2	CASSPRPLPGGGTDTQYF	TGTGCCAGCAGCCCTAGACCCCTTCCCGGGGGAGGGACAGATACGCAGTATTTT
TRBV19	NA	TRBJ1-3	NA	CASSNRAGNTIYF	TGTGCCAGTAGTAACAGGGCTGGAAACACCATATATTTT
TRBV2	NA	TRBJ1-1	TRBD1	CASTPPPGQGALNTEAFF	TGTGCCAGCACCCCTCCCCCGGGACAGGGGGCGTTAAACACTGAAGCTTTCTTT
TRBV19	NA	TRBJ1-2	NA	CASKGPKAPLYGYTF	TGTGCCAGTAAGGGGCCAAAGGCCCCCCTCTATGGCTACACCTTC
TRBV4-1	NA	TRBJ2-3	NA	CASSQSPPGDTQYF	TGCGCCAGCAGCCAATCCCCCCCCGGAGATACGCAGTATTTT
TRBV6-5	NA	TRBJ1-1	TRBD1	CASKGQVHTEAFF	TGTGCCAGCAAGGGACAGGTCCACACTGAAGCTTTCTTT
TRBV21-1	NA	TRBJ2-2	NA	CASSKLTGTNTGELFF	TGTGCCAGCAGCAAATTAACAGGGACGAACACCGGGGAGCTGTTTTTT
TRBV9	NA	TRBJ2-3	TRBD2	CASSVDLAGGPWTDTQYF	TGTGCCAGCAGCGTAGATCTAGCGGGGGGGCCGTGGACAGATACGCAGTATTTT
TRBV27	NA	TRBJ2-7	NA	CASSLRGMVTVPYEQYF	TGTGCCAGCAGTTTAAGGGGAATGGTTACAGTTCCCTACGAGCAGTACTTC
TRBV5-4	NA	TRBJ2-6	TRBD2	CASSPNAPGLAGSGANVLTF	TGTGCCAGCAGCCCTAACGCTCCGGGACTAGCGGGCTCTGGGGCCAACGTCCTGACTTTC
TRBV21-1	once	TRBJ2-1	NA	CASSAEETSGRFF	TGTGCCAGCAGCGCAGAGGAGACTAGCGGTCGATTCTTC
TRBV2	many	TRBJ1-3	NA	CASSGGYGNTIYF	TGTGCCAGCAGTGGAGGGTATGGAAACACCATATATTTT